This T cell receptor beta chain was observed in a study of T cells in Graves' hyperthyroidism and ophthalmopathy. Study findings and constraints: The model predicted ophthalmopathy a median approximately 6.3 months before onset.

Amplification of TCR beta CDR3 regions was performed using RNA transcripts as template. The primer set for the first-round RT-PCR of the TCR CDR3 was HTBI. Using its own MiXCR run on the multiplex PCR reads, TCRdb lists one record per CDR3 protein. The table lists around 530,000 distinct CDR3 sequences, more than 15% of them singletons. The CDR3 has 11 residues. Germline CDR1 reads MNHEY; CDR2 reads SMNVEV (reference sequence). V was pared by 8 bases and J by 3 bases, with 8 bases between. This clonotype was seen many times. The antigen is unknown. A clone one base away is much larger, so this may be a read error. Each person with ophthalmopathy scored at least 3 on the Clinical Activity Score, reached NOSPECS grade 4 or higher, and had been ill under 3 months.

The source of this sequence is a woman younger than 30 with Graves' ophthalmopathy. This chain joins TRBV27 and TRBJ2-7, with D unresolved. Sequencing input: blood. The chain's CDR3 is CASRWGYEQYF. The CDR3 DNA sequence: TGTGCCAGCCGTTGGGGCTACGAGCAGTACTTC.